This T cell receptor beta chain stems from a study of vaccination and CD4 T cells after COVID-19. Whole-study context: The convalescent group had six males, four females, seven Caucasians, two Asians, one multiracial. Overlapping peptides of the spike proteins of SARS-CoV-2, HCoV-NL63, HCoV-OC43 and HCoV-229E were used for cell stimulation. Post-COVID draws followed diagnosis by a median roughly 99 days (range 35 to 161).

Note on this clonotype: The target antigen is unknown.

The treatment is: approximately nine-day PBMC culture with coronavirus spike peptide pools or control peptides (ViraFEST assay). Trimming removed 0 bases at V and 4 bases at J, with 12 bases between. This CDR3 is 15 amino acids long. Germline-derived CDR1 and CDR2 are SGHNT and YENEEA. At the Johns Hopkins FTIC core, DNA taken from cultured CD4+ T cells was sequenced by way of the Oncomine TCR Beta short-read assay. Someone extracted genomic DNA from cultured CD4+ T cells. MiXCR, applied by TCRdb to the PCR reads, yields one record per CDR3 protein. The sample shows more than 20,000 distinct CDR3 sequences, 66% of them seen only once.

The TCR comes from a human donor who had recovered from COVID-19. The rearrangement uses TRBV11-3 and TRBJ1-1; D is undetermined. The sequenced sample was CD4+ T cells from blood, cultured in vitro. The CDR3 protein is CASSLEGLGGTEAFF. The DNA of the CDR3 is TGTGCCAGCAGCTTAGAAGGTCTGGGCGGCACTGAAGCTTTCTTT.